These 5 T cell receptor beta chains share one sample of origin, sequenced in a study of technical replicates of blood from several donors. This table comes from immunoSEQ multiplex PCR, and its TCRdb copy is limited to in-frame clones, with some not included. Of about 89,000 clones detected, roughly 94% appear once; the ten largest clones hold around 0.22%. Material for sequencing was T cells isolated from PBMCs. The receptor set was obtained from a human donor in good health.

The chain couples TRBV19 to TRBJ1-1, with D possibly matching TRBD1 (6 bases). This CDR3 spans 19 amino acids. The germline gives CDR1 LNHDA, CDR2 SQIVND (reference sequence). V was shortened by 6 bases and J by 3 bases, with 29 bases between the two germline ends. The CDR3 protein is CASSLVSVGGGHVHTEAFF. Written as DNA, the CDR3 is TGTGCCAGTAGCCTTGTTTCTGTCGGGGGGGGACATGTCCACACTGAAGCTTTCTTT.

The J gene is TRBJ2-1, the V gene TRBV7-2; TRBD2 matches 10 bases. Germline values: CDR1 SGHTA, CDR2 FQGNSA. The V and J ends lost 1 base and 9 bases, in that order; junction bases with no gene match: 9. The CDR3 consists of 16 residues. For the CDR3, the DNA is TGTGCCAGCAGCTTAGTACCAGCGGGAGGGCCAGGTGAGCAGTTCTTC. Its protein product is CASSLVPAGGPGEQFF.

The chain links TRBV6-5 to TRBJ2-1; 11 nucleotides agree with TRBD2. The junction had 8 bases not matched to a gene; V was cut back by 7 bases and J by 6 bases. CDR1 is MNHEY, CDR2 SVGAGI, per germline. This CDR3 region has 15 residues. CDR3 residues: CASTVTSGGANEQFF. The CDR3 DNA reads as TGTGCCAGCACCGTCACTAGCGGGGGTGCCAATGAGCAGTTCTTC.

This clone occurred once. The rearrangement joins TRBV28 to TRBJ2-1; D is uncertain. Germline-derived CDR1 and CDR2 are MDHEN and SYDVKM. The CDR3 is 15 amino acids. Trimming pared 4 bases from V and 4 bases from J, leaving 14 bases between. The DNA for the CDR3 is TGTGCCAGCAGTTCCCCCGGAGTACTTTACAATGAGCAGTTCTTC. Translation: CASSSPGVLYNEQFF. Full variable domain (outside the CDR3, taken from reference TRBV28 and TRBJ2-1): DVKVTQSSRYLVKRTGEKVFLECVQDMDHENMFWYRQDPGLGLRLIYFSYDVKMKEKGDIPEGYSVSREKKERFSLILESASTNQTSMYLCASSSPGVLYNEQFFGPGTRLTVL.

This sequence joins TRBV11-2 and TRBJ1-2; 8 bases match TRBD1. Germline V gene sequence: CDR1 SGHAT, CDR2 FQNNGV. Trimming at V came to 5 bases and at J to 8 bases, leaving 7 bases not matched to a gene. This CDR3 has 13 amino acids. The CDR3: CASSPRTGLGYTF. CDR3 DNA: TGTGCCAGCAGCCCCCGGACAGGGCTAGGCTACACCTTC.